The 30 T cell receptor beta chains below come from one sample, sequenced in a study of cytomegalovirus exposure and HLA in healthy donors. It was with 60 Vbeta and 13 Jbeta primers that the PCR ran. Sequenced by immunoSEQ multiplex PCR; TCRdb stores in-frame clones only, minus some. The table lists over 80,000 clones, over 55% of them singletons. The sequenced material came from PBMCs. Receptors originate from a boy between 5 and 17 years old in good health and CMV-seropositive.

This clone occurred a few times. The chain recombines TRBV19 with TRBJ1-1; the D gene is possibly TRBD1 (6 bases). Trimming pared 8 bases from V and 0 bases from J, leaving 13 bases between. Germline CDR1 LNHDA, CDR2 SQIVND (reference sequence). This CDR3 is built from 14 residues. The CDR3 sequence is CASQRGSMNTEAFF. CDR3 sequence (DNA): TGTGCCAGTCAAAGGGGGTCCATGAACACTGAAGCTTTCTTT.

Here the CDR3 reads CASSGDSNTDTQYF. Here the CDR3 DNA reads TGCGCCAGCAGCGGAGACAGTAACACAGATACGCAGTATTTT. The V gene is TRBV5-1, the J gene TRBJ2-3; D perhaps matches TRBD1 (5 bases). CDR3 length equals 14 residues. V was clipped by 4 bases and J by 2 bases, with 11 bases between them. The germline CDR1 and CDR2 sequences are SGHRS and YFSETQ.

This chain links TRBV15 with TRBJ2-7; 10 bases map to TRBD2. Germline assignment: CDR1 LNHNV and CDR2 YYDKDF (reference sequence). V was pared by 5 bases and J by 4 bases, with 5 bases of the junction left unmatched. There are 14 residues in the CDR3. The CDR3 DNA reads TGTGCCACCAGCGAGCGGGAGGGCCCTTACGAGCAGTACTTC. It is translated as CATSEREGPYEQYF.

Concerning this clone itself: At one end the junction does not follow the germline gene, possibly because of a read error. Other DNA sequences of this sample code for an identical CDR3. The V and J genes are TRBV5-6 and TRBJ1-1, with no clear D. Looked up from germline, CDR1 is SGHDT and CDR2 is YYEEEE. This CDR3 is 15 amino acids long. CDR3 DNA sequence: TGTGCCAGCAGCTTTTTCGGGGTAGTGAACACTGAAGCCTTCTTT. Translation gives CASSFFGVVNTEAFF.

This sequence joins TRBV30 and TRBJ2-2; D may be TRBD1 (7 bases). V gave up 5 bases and J gave up 4 bases, with 11 bases separating them. CDR1 is GTSNPN and CDR2 is SVGIG in the germline V gene (reference sequence). The CDR3 is 13 amino acids. CDR3 bases: TGTGCCTGGCGACAGGGAGGCACCGGGGAGCTGTTTTTT. It yields the protein CAWRQGGTGELFF.

The CDR3 DNA sequence: TGTGCCGGGCGAGGGACAGGGGGCCCTAACTATGGCTACACCTTC. Translated, it gives CAGRGTGGPNYGYTF. The rearrangement links TRBV9 to TRBJ1-2; 12 nucleotides agree with TRBD1. Losses at the gene ends were 10 bases for V and 0 bases for J; bases not matched to a gene: 7. CDR1 and CDR2 (germline): SGDLS, YYNGEE. The CDR3 has 15 residues.

The chain recombines TRBV27 with TRBJ2-2; D perhaps matches TRBD1 (5 bases). CDR3 size: 14 residues. Germline CDR1 is MNHEY and CDR2 is SMNVEV (reference sequence). V was pared by 6 bases and J by 3 bases, with 11 bases between. CDR3 region: CASSGHEDTGELFF. CDR3 bases: TGTGCCAGCAGCGGACACGAGGACACCGGGGAGCTGTTTTTT.

The CDR3 protein is CASNPGLPFDTQYF. The CDR3 DNA reads TGCGCCAGCAACCCGGGACTCCCCTTTGATACGCAGTATTTT. The chain is built from TRBV5-1 and TRBJ2-3, with D possibly TRBD2 on 6 matching bases. Germline lookup yields CDR1 SGHRS and CDR2 YFSETQ. The CDR3 totals 14 residues. V was clipped by 6 bases and J by 6 bases, with 17 bases between them.

The chain combines TRBV6-6 with TRBJ2-3; perhaps TRBD2 as D (6 bases). Germline CDR1 MNHNY, CDR2 SVGAGI (reference sequence). The CDR3 consists of 14 residues. Trimming removed 5 bases at V and 2 bases at J, with 11 bases between. The CDR3: CASSQGGTTDTQYF. DNA of the CDR3: TGTGCCAGCAGTCAGGGAGGTACCACAGATACGCAGTATTTT.

CDR3 region: CAWGGTGQMNTGELFF. The CDR3 coding sequence is TGTGCCTGGGGAGGAACGGGACAGATGAACACCGGGGAGCTGTTTTTT. J is TRBJ2-2 and V is TRBV30; 7 nucleotides align to TRBD1. With V trimmed by 5 bases and J by 1 base, 10 bases remained unmatched. The germline V gene encodes CDR1 GTSNPN and CDR2 SVGIG (reference sequence). This CDR3 region has 16 residues.

The J gene is TRBJ2-2, the V gene TRBV6-1, with D possibly matching TRBD2 (5 bases). V shed 4 bases and J shed 2 bases, with 17 bases lying between them. The CDR3 covers 17 residues. Germline CDR1 MNHNS, CDR2 SASEGT. In DNA form, the CDR3 reads TGTGCCAGCAGTGTGTCCAGGACTCCCTTCAACACCGGGGAGCTGTTTTTT. Translation: CASSVSRTPFNTGELFF.

This clone has more than one count but fewer than ten. This chain joins TRBV2 and TRBJ2-7; TRBD2 is a possible D gene (5 bases). The CDR3 runs to 15 residues. Per the germline V gene, CDR1 is SNHLY and CDR2 is FYNNEI. V shed 4 bases and J shed 1 base, with 14 bases lying between them. CDR3 protein: CASSAGYGRSYEQYF. For the CDR3, the DNA is TGTGCCAGCAGTGCGGGTTATGGGAGATCCTACGAGCAGTACTTC.

The chain carries TRBV7-9 and TRBJ1-1; D is unclear. Germline lookup yields CDR1 SEHNR and CDR2 FQNEAQ (reference sequence). The CDR3 extends over 11 amino acids. V was shortened by 7 bases and J by 6 bases, with 9 bases between the two germline ends. CDR3: CASTQWAEAFF. In DNA form, the CDR3 reads TGTGCCAGCACACAGTGGGCTGAAGCTTTCTTT.

The chain is built from TRBV4-3 and TRBJ1-1; D unclear. Germline CDR1 LGHNA, CDR2 YSLEER. The V gene lost 1 base and the J gene lost 0 bases, with 12 bases spanning the gap. This CDR3 region has 16 residues. In DNA form, the CDR3 reads TGCGCCAGCAGCCAAGGGCGACAACTTCTGAACACTGAAGCTTTCTTT. It translates to CASSQGRQLLNTEAFF.

V and J are TRBV5-1 and TRBJ1-1; the match to TRBD1 covers 7 bases. CDR1 is SGHRS and CDR2 is YFSETQ in the germline V gene. The CDR3 length is 14 residues. Trimming cost V 2 bases and J 2 bases; bases outside gene matches: 3. CDR3 in DNA: TGCGCCAGCAGCTTCAGACAGGGAAACACTGAAGCTTTCTTT. It encodes CASSFRQGNTEAFF.

This chain connects TRBV19 to TRBJ2-7, with TRBD1 as a possible D gene (6 bases). The CDR3 is 13 amino acids. The V gene lost 5 bases and the J gene lost 2 bases, with 10 bases spanning the gap. Germline CDR1 LNHDA, CDR2 SQIVND (reference sequence). CDR3 loop: CASSFDRTYEQYF. The CDR3 coding sequence is TGTGCCAGTAGTTTTGACAGGACCTACGAGCAGTACTTC.

The genes are TRBV19 and TRBJ1-1, with a possible D match to TRBD1 (6 bases). In germline, CDR1 is LNHDA, CDR2 SQIVND (reference sequence). V shed 6 bases and J shed 7 bases, with 15 bases lying between them. This CDR3 has 13 amino acids. CDR3 in DNA: TGTGCCAGTAGCTTTACAGACAGGTATGAAGCTTTCTTT. Its protein is CASSFTDRYEAFF.

This chain joins TRBV18 and TRBJ2-3, with 7 bases identical to TRBD2. V gave up 1 base and J gave up 6 bases; unmatched junction bases: 10. Germline values: CDR1 KGHSH, CDR2 LQKENI. There are 16 residues in the CDR3. The CDR3 loop is CASSPQGLDLSDTQYF. As DNA, the CDR3 is TGTGCCAGCTCACCACAAGGACTAGATCTCTCGGATACGCAGTATTTT.

CDR3 nucleotide sequence: TGTGCCAGCAGCTTAGCGGGACCTTACAATGAGCAGTTCTTC. Amino acids: CASSLAGPYNEQFF. This chain uses TRBV5-4 with TRBJ2-1; TRBD2 agrees at 7 bases. J gave up 4 bases and V 2 bases, and 3 bases lay outside the gene matches. Germline V gene sequence: CDR1 SGHNT, CDR2 YYREEE (reference sequence). The CDR3 is made up of 14 amino acids.

This clone was counted only a few times. This chain uses TRBV19 with TRBJ1-2, with TRBD1 matching 8 bases. This CDR3 is built from 11 residues. V trimming: 10 bases; J trimming: 6 bases; junction bases outside the gene matches: 4. Germline V gene sequence: CDR1 LNHDA, CDR2 SQIVND (reference sequence). CDR3 region: CATSGGNGYTF. The CDR3 DNA sequence: TGTGCCACTTCAGGGGGCAATGGCTACACCTTC. Looking up the rest from reference TRBV19 and TRBJ1-2 gives the full variable domain: DGGITQSPKYLFRKEGQNVTLSCEQNLNHDAMYWYRQDPGQGLRLIYYSQIVNDFQKGDIAEGYSVSREKKESFPLTVTSAQKNPTAFYLCATSGGNGYTFGSGTRLTVV.

The chain joins TRBV5-1 to TRBJ2-3; 8 bases are shared with TRBD2. The CDR3 length is 16 residues. The J segment lost 4 bases and the V segment lost 3 bases, leaving 10 bases of the junction unmatched. Germline V gene data show CDR1 as SGHRS and CDR2 as YFSETQ. CDR3 DNA sequence: TGCGCCAGCAGCTACAGCAGCGGGAGCGGAGCAGATACGCAGTATTTT. It specifies CASSYSSGSGADTQYF.

This clone was observed a single time. The chain links TRBV6-6 to TRBJ2-7; D might be TRBD1 (6 bases). Germline lookup yields CDR1 MNHNY and CDR2 SVGAGI (reference sequence). The CDR3 has 14 amino acids. V was clipped by 2 bases and J by 6 bases, with 14 bases between them. The CDR3, as DNA: TGTGCCAGCAGTTACCCGGACAGTGTGGGCGAGCAGTACTTC. This translates into CASSYPDSVGEQYF.

The chain links TRBV4-3 to TRBJ2-3; 12 bases line up with TRBD2. Trimming cost V 4 bases and J 4 bases; bases outside gene matches: 6. Germline lookup yields CDR1 LGHNA and CDR2 YSLEER. This CDR3 has 16 amino acids. CDR3 sequence reads: CASSPTSGSPSDTQYF. CDR3 sequence (DNA): TGCGCCAGCAGCCCGACTAGCGGGAGTCCCTCAGATACGCAGTATTTT.

This clone was recorded once. This sequence joins TRBV11-2 and TRBJ1-5, with a tentative D call TRBD1 (6 bases). CDR1 and CDR2 from the germline V gene are SGHAT and FQNNGV. The germline V and J ends were trimmed by 0 bases and 7 bases, with 13 bases remaining between them. The CDR3 sequence is 15 residues long. CDR3 bases: TGTGCCAGCAGCTTAGATATCCAGGGGTGGCAGCCCCAGCATTTT. Translating gives CASSLDIQGWQPQHF.

The chain is built from TRBV27 and TRBJ1-2; D might be TRBD1 (6 bases). The germline V gene has CDR1 MNHEY and CDR2 SMNVEV (reference sequence). The CDR3 is made up of 15 amino acids. Deletions cut 0 bases from V and 4 bases from J, with 12 bases between. This CDR3 reads CASSLSLRGTYGYTF. The CDR3 DNA is TGTGCCAGCAGTTTATCCCTCAGGGGCACCTATGGCTACACCTTC.

The chain carries TRBV11-3 and TRBJ2-2; D is unresolved. V lost 8 bases and J lost 5, with 9 bases in between. Germline lookup yields CDR1 SGHNT and CDR2 YENEEA. The CDR3 consists of 12 residues. CDR3 DNA: TGTGCCAGCCGGAGTGGGACCGGGGAGCTGTTTTTT. This encodes CASRSGTGELFF.

V usage is TRBV7-9 and J usage is TRBJ2-7, with a possible D match to TRBD2 (5 bases). Germline loops: CDR1 SEHNR, CDR2 FQNEAQ (reference sequence). Trimming stripped 4 bases from V and 2 bases from J, with 9 bases between. CDR3 length: 13 amino acids. CDR3 bases: TGTGCCAGCAGCTCTGGGGAGCCCTACGAGCAGTACTTC. Its protein is CASSSGEPYEQYF.

The chain combines TRBV7-9 with TRBJ2-1; 7 bases match TRBD2. The length of the CDR3 is 15 residues. V lost 4 bases and J lost 5; bases outside the gene matches: 8. Germline V gene sequence: CDR1 SEHNR, CDR2 FQNEAQ (reference sequence). CDR3 coding DNA: TGTGCCAGCAGCTCTGAAGAGACTAGCCACAATGAGCAGTTCTTC. This encodes CASSSEETSHNEQFF.

The rearrangement joins TRBV19 to TRBJ2-2; D not resolved. The germline V and J ends were trimmed by 3 bases and 3 bases, with 5 bases remaining between them. The CDR3 sequence is 13 residues long. Germline V gene lookup returns CDR1 LNHDA and CDR2 SQIVND (reference sequence). DNA for the CDR3: TGTGCCAGTAGTATGTCTTACACCGGGGAGCTGTTTTTT. It codes for CASSMSYTGELFF.

This clone was detected only a few times. The CDR3, as DNA: TGTGCCAGCAGGTACACGAGGGATTCACCCCTCCACTTT. Its protein product is CASRYTRDSPLHF. This chain links TRBV6-5 with TRBJ1-6; D gene ambiguous. V gave up 6 bases and J gave up 8 bases, with 11 bases separating them. CDR1 is MNHEY, CDR2 SVGAGI, per germline. This CDR3 is built from 13 residues.